The 22 T cell receptor beta chains given below trace back to one sample, sequenced in a study of regulatory T cells in long-lasting Graves disease. Specified time point: newly diagnosed GD, antithyroid drugs for less than 3 months. Extracted RNA from PBMCs served as the source of the TCR library. Arm-PCR of CDR3 regions with iRepertoire HTBI primers generated TCR beta libraries. One entry per CDR3 protein, called by TCRdb with MiXCR from the multiplex PCR reads. Of approximately 310,000 distinct CDR3 sequences in the sample, over 15% were seen once. Sequenced here: peripheral blood mononuclear cells (PBMCs), sampled at new diagnosis, from a patient treated with antithyroid drugs. The receptor set was obtained from a female donor with Graves disease.

Only a few counts were recorded for this clonotype. The genes are TRBV4-2 and TRBJ2-5, with 7 nucleotides matching TRBD2. The CDR3 is made up of 15 amino acids. V lost 4 bases, J lost 3 bases, and 8 bases stayed unmatched. Per germline, CDR1 LGHNA and CDR2 YNFKEQ. The CDR3 DNA follows: TGTGCCAGCAGCCCCACGGGAGGCGGAGAAGAGACCCAGTACTTC. Amino acids: CASSPTGGGEETQYF.

This clonotype was seen ten or more times. The chain carries TRBV28 and TRBJ2-6; maybe TRBD2 (6 bases). The germline V gene has CDR1 MDHEN and CDR2 SYDVKM. The ends were cut back, 5 bases at V and 3 bases at J, with 14 bases in the middle. The CDR3 consists of 16 residues. The DNA of the CDR3 is TGTGCCAGCAGTCTTTATGGGACTGGTGGGGCCAACGTCCTGACTTTC. Translated: CASSLYGTGGANVLTF.

The sample holds many counts of this clonotype. The chain has TRBV11-2 and TRBJ2-2; 8 positions agree with TRBD1. CDR1 is SGHAT and CDR2 is FQNNGV in the germline V gene. The CDR3 sequence is 15 residues long. The V segment lost 4 bases and the J segment 7 bases; nucleotides outside the gene matches: 8. The CDR3 DNA sequence: TGTGCCAGCAGCTCCCCAGGGGGCTGGAGCGGGGAGCTGTTTTTT. Its translation: CASSSPGGWSGELFF.

This clonotype was counted at least ten times. This chain uses TRBV11-2 with TRBJ1-6, with a tentative D call TRBD1 (5 bases). The CDR3 consists of 17 residues. V was cut by 5 bases and J by 8 bases, with 22 bases left in between. The V gene's germline CDR1 is SGHAT and CDR2 FQNNGV. The CDR3 here is CASSLRRVGQGHSPLHF. CDR3 bases: TGTGCCAGCAGCCTCAGGAGGGTAGGCCAGGGTCATTCACCCCTCCACTTT.

This clonotype was found once. The chain uses TRBV25-1 and TRBJ2-2; D is perhaps TRBD1 (6 bases). With 5 bases removed from V and 1 base from J, the gap between germline ends came to 11 bases. The CDR3 totals 15 residues. Germline lookup yields CDR1 MGHDK and CDR2 SYGVNS. The CDR3 region has the DNA TGTGCCAGCAGTCGAGAGACAGGGAACACCGGGGAGCTGTTTTTT. It translates to CASSRETGNTGELFF.

This clonotype was counted at least ten times. This chain joins TRBV28 and TRBJ2-3; a weak D match, TRBD2 (6 bases). Per germline, CDR1 MDHEN and CDR2 SYDVKM. The CDR3 loop spans 13 amino acids. The V and J ends lost 8 bases and 4 bases respectively, with 13 bases between them. The DNA for the CDR3 is TGTGCCAGCGGTGGCGGGGCCCCAGATACGCAGTATTTT. Translation gives CASGGGAPDTQYF.

This clonotype turned up a few times. The chain carries TRBV19 and TRBJ2-3, with no clear D. CDR1 is LNHDA, CDR2 SQIVND, per germline (reference sequence). Trimming removed 5 bases from V and 3 bases from J, with 6 bases in between. The CDR3 runs to 12 residues. CDR3 sequence (DNA): TGTGCCAGTAGTGCCCGTACAGATACGCAGTATTTT. Encoded protein: CASSARTDTQYF. The full variable domain, its missing parts supplied by reference TRBV19 and TRBJ2-3, is DGGITQSPKYLFRKEGQNVTLSCEQNLNHDAMYWYRQDPGQGLRLIYYSQIVNDFQKGDIAEGYSVSREKKESFPLTVTSAQKNPTAFYLCASSARTDTQYFGPGTRLTVL.

This clonotype was counted many times. The chain links TRBV12-3 or TRBV12-4 to TRBJ2-3; 13 nucleotides align to TRBD2. This CDR3 has 16 residues. J gave up 3 bases and V 6 bases, and 6 bases lay outside the gene matches. CDR3 nucleotide sequence: TGTGCCAGCAGACCGACTAGCGGGGGGACTACAGATACGCAGTATTTT. The encoded protein is CASRPTSGGTTDTQYF.

The chain links TRBV12-3 or TRBV12-4 to TRBJ1-1; D is unresolved. The V end was cut by 5 bases, the J end by 1 base, with 17 bases between. The length of the CDR3 is 16 residues. The DNA for the CDR3 is TGTGCCAGCAGTCCCCCCCTGACTGGGCCGAACACTGAAGCTTTCTTT. It specifies CASSPPLTGPNTEAFF.

This chain links TRBV30 with TRBJ2-6, with TRBD2 identical over 9 bases. The CDR3 sequence is 19 residues long. V was pared by 2 bases and J by 1 base, with 12 bases of the junction left unmatched. Germline-derived CDR1 and CDR2 are GTSNPN and SVGIG (reference sequence). The CDR3: CAWSHLYRLADSGANVLTF. DNA of the CDR3: TGTGCCTGGAGTCACTTGTATAGACTAGCGGATTCTGGGGCCAACGTCCTGACTTTC.

This clonotype came up many times. The chain is built from TRBV19 and TRBJ1-1; 9 bases align to TRBD1. Germline CDR1 and CDR2: LNHDA and SQIVND (reference sequence). Trimming at V came to 8 bases and at J to 0 bases, leaving 4 bases not matched to a gene. The CDR3 length is 14 residues. CDR3 nucleotides: TGTGCCAGTGTTAGGACAGGGGTGAACACTGAAGCTTTCTTT. It translates to CASVRTGVNTEAFF.

This clonotype was recorded many times. The rearrangement joins TRBV12-3 or TRBV12-4 to TRBJ1-3; D not certain. The CDR3 runs 17 residues. The ends were cut back, 2 bases at V and 3 bases at J, with 17 bases in the middle. The CDR3: CASSLPPVPRIGNTIYF. The CDR3 coding sequence is TGTGCCAGCAGTTTACCCCCGGTGCCCCGTATTGGAAACACCATATATTTT.

This clonotype occurred many times. The gene calls are TRBV5-6 and TRBJ1-2, with TRBD1 identical over 10 bases. Germline V gene lookup returns CDR1 SGHDT and CDR2 YYEEEE. Trimming removed 3 bases from V and 4 bases from J; junction bases left unmatched: 9. The CDR3 consists of 16 residues. CDR3: CASSWDPGQGGYGYTF. CDR3 bases: TGTGCCAGCAGCTGGGACCCAGGACAGGGGGGCTATGGCTACACCTTC.

This clonotype was picked up many times. The V gene is TRBV13, the J gene TRBJ2-7, with 8 bases fitting TRBD2. Germline CDR1 and CDR2: PRHDT and FYEKMQ (reference sequence). The CDR3 totals 14 residues. V trimming: 6 bases; J trimming: 1 base; junction bases outside the gene matches: 5. The chain's CDR3 is CASRRGEASYEQYF. The CDR3 nucleotides are TGTGCCAGCAGGCGGGGGGAGGCTTCCTACGAGCAGTACTTC.

V and J are TRBV7-2 and TRBJ1-1; no clear D gene. The V end was cut by 3 bases, the J end by 7 bases, with 9 bases between. Germline loops: CDR1 SGHTA, CDR2 FQGNSA. The CDR3 is made up of 12 amino acids. The CDR3 region has the DNA TGTGCCAGCAGCTTGGGGATTTATGAAGCTTTCTTT. Amino acid sequence: CASSLGIYEAFF.

This clonotype has more than one count but fewer than ten. V is TRBV6-1 and J is TRBJ1-2; D unclear. The germline V gene has CDR1 MNHNS and CDR2 SASEGT. CDR3 length equals 13 residues. V gave up 8 bases and J gave up 7 bases, with 17 bases separating them. Written as DNA, the CDR3 is TGTGCCAGCGGAGAACCGCCCGGGATTGGCTACACCTTC. Translated, it gives CASGEPPGIGYTF.

This clonotype was detected many times. The chain has TRBV28 and TRBJ1-4; 7 bases fit TRBD1. Trimming took 4 bases from V and 0 from J; bases not matched to a gene: 5. In germline, CDR1 is MDHEN, CDR2 SYDVKM. The CDR3 has 16 amino acids. The CDR3 spells CASSSYRGTTNEKLFF. CDR3 nucleotides: TGTGCCAGCAGTTCCTACAGGGGCACAACTAATGAAAAACTGTTTTTT.

As concerns this clonotype: This sequence may be a read error, since a much larger clone differs from it by one base. V usage is TRBV11-3 and J usage is TRBJ2-1; 9 bases fit TRBD1. V lost 4 bases to trimming and J lost 9 bases; unmatched junction nucleotides: 13. The CDR3 has 16 amino acids. Per germline, CDR1 SGHNT and CDR2 YENEEA. The CDR3, as DNA: TGTGCCAGCAGCTCCCTCCGGACAGGGGTTGCCGGTGAGCAGTTCTTC. It specifies CASSSLRTGVAGEQFF.

V usage is TRBV30 and J usage is TRBJ2-1, with D tentatively TRBD1 (5 bases). With 4 bases removed from V and 2 bases from J, the gap between germline ends came to 15 bases. CDR1 is GTSNPN and CDR2 is SVGIG in the germline V gene (reference sequence). The length of the CDR3 is 15 residues. In nucleotides, the CDR3 is TGTGCCTGGACCAAAAGGGGCGGCGCCTACAATGAGCAGTTCTTC. Translation: CAWTKRGGAYNEQFF.

This clonotype was recorded at least ten times. This chain uses TRBV2 with TRBJ2-4; weak D call: TRBD1 (6 bases). The V end was cut by 2 bases, the J end by 0 bases, with 11 bases between. This CDR3 has 16 residues. Germline CDR1 and CDR2: SNHLY and FYNNEI. This chain's CDR3 is CASSERTELAKNIQYF. In DNA, the CDR3 is TGTGCCAGCAGTGAAAGGACAGAATTAGCCAAAAACATTCAGTACTTC.

This clonotype was seen once. This is likely an artifact of a read error, given a far larger clone one base away. The chain has TRBV2 and TRBJ2-3; 13 bases are shared with TRBD2. The J call is doubtful: the DNA matches TRBJ2-1 better. Looked up from germline, CDR1 is SNHLY and CDR2 is FYNNEI. The CDR3 length is 15 residues. The chain's CDR3 is CASKGLAGRGYEQFF. Written as DNA, the CDR3 is TGTGCCAGCAAGGGACTAGCGGGACGAGGGTACGAGCAGTTCTTC.

As to this clonotype: One base away lies a much larger clone, so this may be a sequencing read error. V and J are TRBV7-9 and TRBJ2-7; D might be TRBD2 (6 bases). The CDR3 loop spans 18 amino acids. V dropped 1 base and J dropped 5 bases, with 24 bases sitting between them. Germline values: CDR1 SEHNR, CDR2 FQNEAQ (reference sequence). The CDR3 coding sequence is TGTGCCAGCAGCTTAGGCCTAGCGAGATCCCGGGGTGGCGACGAGCAGTACTTC. Translation gives CASSLGLARSRGGDEQYF.